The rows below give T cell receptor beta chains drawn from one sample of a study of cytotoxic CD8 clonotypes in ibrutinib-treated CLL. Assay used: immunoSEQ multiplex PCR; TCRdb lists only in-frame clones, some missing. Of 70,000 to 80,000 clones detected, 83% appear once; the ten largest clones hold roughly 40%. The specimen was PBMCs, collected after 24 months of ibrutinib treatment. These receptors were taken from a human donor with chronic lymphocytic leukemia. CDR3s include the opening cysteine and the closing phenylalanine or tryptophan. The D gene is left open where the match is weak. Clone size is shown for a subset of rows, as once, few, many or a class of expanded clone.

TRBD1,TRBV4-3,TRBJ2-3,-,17,CASSQDVGQGLTDTQYF,TGCGCCAGCAGCCAAGATGTCGGACAGGGACTCACAGATACGCAGTATTTT
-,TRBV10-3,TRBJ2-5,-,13,CAISEFNSGTQYF,TGTGCCATCAGTGAGTTTAATAGCGGGACCCAGTACTTC
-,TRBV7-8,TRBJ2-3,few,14,CASSLDVVADTQYF,TGTGCCAGCAGCTTAGACGTTGTAGCAGATACGCAGTATTTT
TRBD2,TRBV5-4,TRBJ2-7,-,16,CASSQDLAGGTYEQYF,TGTGCCAGCAGCCAAGATCTAGCGGGAGGTACCTACGAGCAGTACTTC
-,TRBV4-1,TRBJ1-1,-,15,CASSQGRGVNTEAFF,TGCGCCAGCAGCCAAGGTCGGGGGGTGAACACTGAAGCTTTCTTT
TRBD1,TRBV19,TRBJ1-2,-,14,CASSTRGRSYGYTF,TGTGCCAGTAGTACAAGGGGGCGCAGCTATGGCTACACCTTC
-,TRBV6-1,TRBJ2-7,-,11,CASRSWYEQYF,TGTGCCAGCAGGAGTTGGTACGAGCAGTACTTC
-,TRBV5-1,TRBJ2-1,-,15,CASSFSGGLSNEQFF,TGCGCCAGCAGCTTTAGCGGCGGTCTTTCCAATGAGCAGTTCTTC
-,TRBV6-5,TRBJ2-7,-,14,CASSYGGGTYEQYF,TGTGCCAGCAGTTACGGGGGAGGCACCTACGAGCAGTACTTC
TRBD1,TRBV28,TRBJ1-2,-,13,CASSSGGAYGYTF,TGTGCCAGCAGTTCAGGGGGCGCTTATGGCTACACCTTC
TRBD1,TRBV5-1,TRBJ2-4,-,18,CASSPGTGGDTAKNIQYF,TGCGCCAGCAGCCCTGGTACAGGGGGCGATACAGCCAAAAACATTCAGTACTTC
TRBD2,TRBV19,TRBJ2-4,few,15,CASRDGLAMENIQYF,TGTGCCAGTAGGGACGGACTAGCGATGGAAAACATTCAGTACTTC
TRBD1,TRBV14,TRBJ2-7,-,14,CASSDDRVRYEQYF,TGTGCCAGCAGCGATGACAGGGTTCGCTACGAGCAGTACTTC
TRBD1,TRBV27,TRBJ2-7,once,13,CATGQGGSYEQYF,TGTGCCACCGGACAGGGGGGCTCCTACGAGCAGTACTTC
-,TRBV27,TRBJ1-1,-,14,CASSLSARNTEAFF,TGTGCCAGCAGTTTATCGGCCCGGAACACTGAAGCTTTCTTT
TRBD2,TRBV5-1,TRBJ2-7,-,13,CASSSGTSYEQYF,TGCGCCAGCAGCTCCGGGACTAGCTACGAGCAGTACTTC
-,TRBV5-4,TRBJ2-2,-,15,CASSPAGGNTGELFF,TGTGCCAGCAGCCCGGCTGGGGGGAACACCGGGGAGCTGTTTTTT
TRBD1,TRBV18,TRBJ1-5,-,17,CASSPQGGQGRNQPQHF,TGTGCCAGCTCACCGCAAGGTGGACAGGGGCGCAATCAGCCCCAGCATTTT
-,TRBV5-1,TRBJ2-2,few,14,CASIQGKGTGELFF,TGCGCCAGCATCCAGGGGAAGGGAACCGGGGAGCTGTTTTTT
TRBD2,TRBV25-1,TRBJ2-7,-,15,CASSAATSGSYEQYF,TGTGCCAGCAGCGCGGCGACTAGCGGGAGCTACGAGCAGTACTTC
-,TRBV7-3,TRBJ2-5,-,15,CASSQRGGMGETQYF,TGTGCCAGCAGCCAAAGGGGCGGGATGGGAGAGACCCAGTACTTC
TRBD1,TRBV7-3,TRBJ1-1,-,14,CASRRDSKYTEAFF,TGTGCCAGCAGGCGGGACAGCAAGTACACTGAAGCTTTCTTT
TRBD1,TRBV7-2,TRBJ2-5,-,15,CASSPPQGGWETQYF,TGTGCCAGCAGCCCCCCCCAAGGGGGCTGGGAGACCCAGTACTTC
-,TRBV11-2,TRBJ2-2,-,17,CASSLNRIRLNTGELFF,TGTGCCAGCAGCTTGAACAGGATCCGTTTGAACACCGGGGAGCTGTTTTTT
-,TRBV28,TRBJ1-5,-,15,CASSLVGRSNQPQHF,TGTGCCAGCAGTTTAGTAGGGCGGAGCAATCAGCCCCAGCATTTT
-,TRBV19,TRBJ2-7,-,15,CASSIGGPYPYEQYF,TGTGCCAGTAGTATAGGGGGACCTTACCCCTACGAGCAGTACTTC
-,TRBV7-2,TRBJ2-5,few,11,CASSSGSTQYF,TGTGCCAGCAGCTCCGGGTCGACCCAGTACTTC
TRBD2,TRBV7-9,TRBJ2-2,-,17,CASSPGLAVSNTGELFF,TGTGCCAGCAGCCCCGGACTAGCGGTTTCGAACACCGGGGAGCTGTTTTTT
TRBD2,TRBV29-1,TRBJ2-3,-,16,CSVEDRTSGSTDTQYF,TGCAGCGTTGAAGATAGGACTAGCGGGAGCACAGATACGCAGTATTTT
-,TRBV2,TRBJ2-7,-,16,CASSRTNRDLGNEQYF,TGTGCCAGCAGTAGAACTAACAGGGACCTGGGGAACGAGCAGTACTTC
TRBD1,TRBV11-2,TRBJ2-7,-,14,CASSLGQGAYEQYF,TGTGCCAGCAGCTTAGGACAGGGGGCCTACGAGCAGTACTTC
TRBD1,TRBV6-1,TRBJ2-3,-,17,CASSEVAGGISTDTQYF,TGTGCCAGCAGTGAAGTAGCAGGGGGAATTAGCACAGATACGCAGTATTTT
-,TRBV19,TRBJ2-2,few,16,CASSIASGVHTGELFF,TGTGCCAGTAGTATAGCTTCGGGAGTACACACCGGGGAGCTGTTTTTT
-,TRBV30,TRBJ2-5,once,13,CAWSVPTRETQYF,TGTGCCTGGAGTGTACCCACGCGGGAGACCCAGTACTTC
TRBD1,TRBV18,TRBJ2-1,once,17,CASSPLSGTGGNNEQFF,TGTGCCAGCTCACCACTTTCCGGGACAGGGGGTAACAATGAGCAGTTCTTC
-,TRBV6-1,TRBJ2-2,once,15,CASSENRPYTGELFF,TGTGCCAGCAGTGAAAACAGACCTTACACCGGGGAGCTGTTTTTT
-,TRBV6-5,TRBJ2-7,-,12,CASGGSPYEQYF,TGTGCCAGCGGGGGCAGTCCCTACGAGCAGTACTTC
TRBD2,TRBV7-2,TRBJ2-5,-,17,CASSLDLSGRAQETQYF,TGTGCCAGCAGCTTAGATCTTAGCGGGAGGGCCCAAGAGACCCAGTACTTC
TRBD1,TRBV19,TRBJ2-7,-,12,CASADRPYEQYF,TGTGCCAGTGCGGACAGGCCCTACGAGCAGTACTTC
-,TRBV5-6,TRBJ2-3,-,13,CASSLQSTDTQYF,TGTGCCAGCAGCTTACAGAGCACAGATACGCAGTATTTT
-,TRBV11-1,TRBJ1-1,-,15,CASSLVRATSAEAFF,TGTGCCAGCAGCTTAGTGAGGGCGACAAGCGCTGAAGCTTTCTTT
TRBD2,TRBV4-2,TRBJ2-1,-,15,CASSQGREGRYEQFF,TGTGCCAGCAGTCAAGGGCGGGAGGGCAGGTATGAGCAGTTCTTC
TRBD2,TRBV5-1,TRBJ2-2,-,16,CASSLDRAGSTGELFF,TGCGCCAGCAGCTTGGACCGAGCGGGGTCCACCGGGGAGCTGTTTTTT
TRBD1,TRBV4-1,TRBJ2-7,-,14,CASSLDRGLGEQYF,TGCGCCAGCAGCCTTGACAGGGGGCTAGGAGAGCAGTACTTC
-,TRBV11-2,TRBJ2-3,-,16,CASSLGLAGNADTQYF,TGTGCCAGCAGCTTAGGCCTGGCGGGGAATGCAGATACGCAGTATTTT